The next 26 T cell receptor beta chains were all read from a single sample in a study of control samples from healthy donors and cancer patients. Sequenced by immunoSEQ multiplex PCR; TCRdb stores in-frame clones only, minus some. The sample lists roughly 160,000 clones; about 95% were seen once. Material for sequencing was PBMCs. Every receptor here comes from a man in his sixties with colorectal cancer.

The chain links TRBV5-1 to TRBJ1-1; D is uncertain. CDR3 length: 13 amino acids. V was clipped by 1 base and J by 1 base, with 5 bases between them. CDR1 and CDR2 (germline): SGHRS, YFSETQ. The CDR3 DNA reads as TGCGCCAGCAGCTTGATTGGGAACACTGAAGCTTTCTTT. Amino acid sequence: CASSLIGNTEAFF.

The genes are TRBV4-1 and TRBJ2-7; D remains ambiguous. Per the germline V gene, CDR1 is MGHRA and CDR2 is YSYEKL. The CDR3 sequence is 16 residues long. Between the trimmed V and J ends, which lost 1 base and 2 bases, there was a span of 15 bases. This CDR3 reads CASSQGALSRTYEQYF. DNA of the CDR3: TGCGCCAGCAGCCAAGGGGCCCTCTCCCGCACCTACGAGCAGTACTTC.

V and J are TRBV11-2 and TRBJ1-1; 8 bases line up with TRBD1. Germline CDR1 SGHAT, CDR2 FQNNGV. The V and J ends lost 5 bases and 4 bases, in that order; junction bases with no gene match: 3. This CDR3 is built from 13 residues. This chain's CDR3 is CASSLTGGTEAFF. The CDR3 nucleotides are TGTGCCAGCAGCCTAACAGGGGGCACTGAAGCTTTCTTT. Full variable domain (remainder filled in from reference TRBV11-2 and TRBJ1-1): EAGVAQSPRYKIIEKRQSVAFWCNPISGHATLYWYQQILGQGPKLLIQFQNNGVVDDSQLPKDRFSAERLKGVDSTLKIQPAKLEDSAVYLCASSLTGGTEAFFGQGTRLTVV.

This clone was seen just once. The J gene is TRBJ1-4, the V gene TRBV27; unclear D gene. CDR3 size: 15 residues. Between the trimmed V and J ends, which lost 3 bases and 4 bases, there was a span of 12 bases. The germline gives CDR1 MNHEY, CDR2 SMNVEV (reference sequence). For the CDR3, the DNA is TGTGCCAGCAGTTTTGGGCGGACGTATAATGAAAAACTGTTTTTT. This gives the protein CASSFGRTYNEKLFF.

J is TRBJ2-1 and V is TRBV30; TRBD2 agrees at 13 bases. Trimming at V came to 8 bases and at J to 7 bases, leaving 5 bases not matched to a gene. The CDR3 totals 13 residues. Germline-derived CDR1 and CDR2 are GTSNPN and SVGIG (reference sequence). The CDR3 protein is CARTSGGGNEQFF. The CDR3 region has the DNA TGTGCCCGGACTAGCGGGGGTGGTAATGAGCAGTTCTTC.

The rearrangement links TRBV19 to TRBJ1-1; maybe TRBD1 (5 bases). The CDR3 is 17 amino acids. Germline CDR1 and CDR2: LNHDA and SQIVND (reference sequence). Trimming took 6 bases from V and 7 from J, leaving 27 bases between them. Here the CDR3 reads CASRTYREERGIIEAFF. The CDR3 DNA follows: TGTGCCAGTAGGACTTATAGGGAGGAAAGGGGCATTATTGAAGCTTTCTTT.

The chain recombines TRBV28 with TRBJ1-2, with 9 bases matching TRBD1. Per germline, CDR1 MDHEN and CDR2 SYDVKM. V dropped 7 bases and J dropped 4; count of bases not matched to a gene: 4. This CDR3 has 13 amino acids. CDR3 loop: CASTTGQGYGYTF. Written as DNA, the CDR3 is TGTGCCAGCACCACGGGACAGGGCTATGGCTACACCTTC.

The rearrangement uses TRBV5-1 and TRBJ1-4, with 8 bases identical to TRBD1. The CDR3 length is 16 residues. CDR1 is SGHRS, CDR2 YFSETQ, per germline. After removal of 0 bases from V and 7 bases from J, the junction contained 8 bases not matched to a gene. CDR3 coding DNA: TGCGCCAGCAGCTTGGAGCCGGACAGGGAGGTTGAAAAACTGTTTTTT. It codes for CASSLEPDREVEKLFF.

The rearrangement links TRBV11-2 to TRBJ2-7; D not certain. This CDR3 comprises 15 residues. The V gene's germline CDR1 is SGHAT and CDR2 FQNNGV. Trimming stripped 0 bases from V and 2 bases from J, with 11 bases between. The CDR3 reads CASSLEVGQTYEQYF. The CDR3 nucleotides read TGTGCCAGCAGCTTAGAGGTTGGCCAAACCTACGAGCAGTACTTC.

The CDR3 region is CASSVTDTQYF. CDR3 in DNA: TGTGCCAGCAGCGTCACAGATACGCAGTATTTT. V gene TRBV12-3 or TRBV12-4 combines with J gene TRBJ2-3, with D hard to call. This CDR3 spans 11 amino acids. The V and J ends lost 6 bases and 2 bases respectively, with 3 bases between them.

The gene calls are TRBV6-1 and TRBJ1-5; no definite D call. V dropped 1 base and J dropped 9 bases, with 16 bases sitting between them. This CDR3 has 15 residues. Germline CDR1 reads MNHNS; CDR2 reads SASEGT. DNA of the CDR3: TGTGCCAGCAGTGAAGATAAGGACGCCCGATGGCCCCAGCATTTT. It translates to CASSEDKDARWPQHF.

This clone occurred once. The chain has TRBV4-3 and TRBJ2-5, with 12 bases matching TRBD2. CDR1 is LGHNA and CDR2 is YSLEER in the germline V gene. This CDR3 contains 16 residues. J lost 5 bases, V lost 0 bases, and 4 bases had no gene match. The CDR3 protein is CASSQELAGGYETQYF. The CDR3 nucleotides read TGCGCCAGCAGCCAAGAGCTAGCGGGGGGGTATGAGACCCAGTACTTC.

The chain couples TRBV7-2 to TRBJ2-7; D is perhaps TRBD2 (7 bases). The ends were cut back, 5 bases at V and 10 bases at J, with 21 bases in the middle. The CDR3 consists of 14 residues. Per the germline V gene, CDR1 is SGHTA and CDR2 is FQGNSA. The CDR3 here is CASSPPWGGANQYF. Here the CDR3 DNA reads TGTGCCAGCAGCCCACCCTGGGGGGGCGCGAATCAGTACTTC.

The chain employs TRBV4-3 and TRBJ2-3; D unclear. Trimming removed 0 bases at V and 0 bases at J, with 7 bases between. The CDR3 is 15 amino acids. Germline V gene sequence: CDR1 LGHNA, CDR2 YSLEER. The CDR3 DNA is TGCGCCAGCAGCCAAGAGGGCGGCAGCACAGATACGCAGTATTTT. Residues: CASSQEGGSTDTQYF.

The rearrangement joins TRBV12-3 or TRBV12-4 to TRBJ1-2; D is uncertain. The V end was cut by 1 base, the J end by 1 base, with 4 bases between. The CDR3 runs 13 residues. The CDR3 DNA sequence: TGTGCCAGCAGTTTAGGCATTAACTATGGCTACACCTTC. It codes for CASSLGINYGYTF.

This rearrangement joins TRBV19 to TRBJ2-6; the D is unclear. This CDR3 contains 15 residues. Trimming removed 6 bases at V and 2 bases at J, with 11 bases between. Germline V CDR1 and CDR2: LNHDA, SQIVND (reference sequence). The CDR3 is CASSYKVTGANVLTF. The CDR3 DNA reads as TGTGCCAGTAGCTACAAGGTGACTGGGGCCAACGTCCTGACTTTC. Drawing the rest from reference TRBV19 and TRBJ2-6, the complete variable domain is DGGITQSPKYLFRKEGQNVTLSCEQNLNHDAMYWYRQDPGQGLRLIYYSQIVNDFQKGDIAEGYSVSREKKESFPLTVTSAQKNPTAFYLCASSYKVTGANVLTFGAGSRLTVL.

The chain is built from TRBV5-4 and TRBJ2-3; D call uncertain. CDR1 SGHNT and CDR2 YYREEE come from the germline V gene (reference sequence). The CDR3 is made up of 14 amino acids. V lost 0 bases, J lost 3 bases, and 8 bases lay in between. The CDR3 protein is CASSLGGGTDTQYF. DNA of the CDR3: TGTGCCAGCAGCTTGGGCGGTGGGACAGATACGCAGTATTTT.

The chain uses TRBV7-9 and TRBJ1-6; D is perhaps TRBD1 (6 bases). The germline V gene has CDR1 SEHNR and CDR2 FQNEAQ (reference sequence). This CDR3 is built from 11 residues. The V and J ends lost 4 bases and 14 bases respectively, with 9 bases between them. CDR3 residues: CASSSQGTLHF. The CDR3 nucleotides are TGTGCCAGCAGCTCCCAGGGGACCCTCCACTTT.

Only one count was recorded for this clone. V is TRBV7-2 and J is TRBJ2-7; D is possibly TRBD1 (5 bases). Germline V gene data show CDR1 as SGHTA and CDR2 as FQGNSA. Trimming removed 5 bases from V and 1 base from J, with 9 bases in between. The CDR3 has 13 amino acids. The CDR3 DNA sequence: TGTGCCAGCAGCCCCAGGACATCCTACGAGCAGTACTTC. Residues: CASSPRTSYEQYF.

The genes are TRBV4-1 and TRBJ1-1; D gene uncertain. This CDR3 has 13 residues. V shed 5 bases and J shed 7 bases, with 14 bases lying between them. Germline CDR1 and CDR2: MGHRA and YSYEKL. The DNA of the CDR3 is TGCGCCAGCAGCTCCCGCGGCGGGAGTGAAGCTTTCTTT. It translates to CASSSRGGSEAFF.

The rearrangement links TRBV7-2 to TRBJ2-7; 8 nucleotides match TRBD2. The V gene's germline CDR1 is SGHTA and CDR2 FQGNSA. There are 14 residues in the CDR3. The V gene end was trimmed by 1 base and the J gene end by 6 bases; junction bases not matched to a gene: 5. CDR3 coding DNA: TGTGCCAGCAGCTTAGTCGGGGGGGCCATCGAGCAGTACTTC. Translated: CASSLVGGAIEQYF.

The J gene is TRBJ2-7, the V gene TRBV2; D is undetermined. CDR3 size: 13 residues. In germline, CDR1 is SNHLY, CDR2 FYNNEI. V was trimmed by 8 bases and J by 2 bases, leaving 13 bases between them. In DNA, the CDR3 is TGTGCCAGCGCCCCACGTCTTACCTACGAGCAGTACTTC. Amino acids: CASAPRLTYEQYF.

This clone was found once. V is TRBV5-6 and J is TRBJ2-5; possible D gene TRBD2, 7 bases. The CDR3 loop spans 14 amino acids. Trimming took 3 bases from V and 4 from J, leaving 13 bases between them. Germline V gives CDR1 SGHDT, CDR2 YYEEEE. The chain's CDR3 is CASSSGGRRETQYF. In DNA, the CDR3 is TGTGCCAGCAGCTCGGGGGGCCGTAGAGAGACCCAGTACTTC.

This rearrangement joins TRBV7-2 to TRBJ1-1; no firm D call. V lost 5 bases to trimming and J lost 4 bases, with 17 bases between them. The length of the CDR3 is 15 residues. Germline CDR1 is SGHTA and CDR2 is FQGNSA. CDR3 loop: CASSTQSTASTEAFF. The CDR3 DNA reads as TGTGCCAGCAGCACCCAGTCCACGGCGAGCACTGAAGCTTTCTTT. Full variable domain (outside the CDR3, taken from reference TRBV7-2 and TRBJ1-1): GAGVSQSPSNKVTEKGKDVELRCDPISGHTALYWYRQSLGQGLEFLIYFQGNSAPDKSGLPSDRFSAERTGGSVSTLTIQRTQQEDSAVYLCASSTQSTASTEAFFGQGTRLTVV.

V usage is TRBV29-1 and J usage is TRBJ1-2; D is unclear. V shed 4 bases and J shed 8 bases, with 11 bases lying between them. There are 11 residues in the CDR3. Per the germline V gene, CDR1 is SQVTM and CDR2 is ANQGSEA. CDR3 sequence: CSVVGMGGYTF. DNA of the CDR3: TGCAGCGTTGTAGGGATGGGGGGCTACACCTTC.

This clone was seen just once. At one end, the junction sequence differs from germline, possibly due to a read error. The V gene is TRBV18, the J gene TRBJ1-2; D is possibly TRBD1 (5 bases). The CDR3 is 12 residues long. Germline V gene data show CDR1 as KGHSH and CDR2 as LQKENI. CDR3 coding DNA: TGCGCCGGCGCAGGGTCTAACTATGGCTACACCTTC. Protein: CAGAGSNYGYTF.